This TCR beta chain was retrieved from a study of blood T cell repertoires in COVID-19. For the study at large: Sites across the United States, Italy and Spain contributed samples from acute and convalescent COVID-19. The analysed material was cDNA or gDNA that came from T cells, B-cell-depleted T cells, or PBMCs.

Original data processing: Quantification of nucleated cells was approximated via reference gene primer amplification. Clones were sequenced by immunoSEQ multiplex PCR, and TCRdb holds only the in-frame ones, with some missing. The DNA was the basis for D and trimming; V, J and clone size are from that table. This sample carries approximately 100,000 clones, roughly nine tenths of them seen once, and the ten largest clones take 10% to 13%. This CDR3 contains 15 residues. J was trimmed by 5 bases and V by 2 bases; bases with no gene match: 6. Sample: peripheral blood. This chain joins TRBV23-1 and TRBJ2-7, with TRBD1 matching 10 bases. TRBV23-1 is an ORF, and what it does is uncertain. The TCR sequence derives from a man between 45 and 60 years old with acute or convalescent COVID-19. The CDR3 sequence is CASSQPGQGSHEQYF. In nucleotides, the CDR3 is TGCGCCAGCAGTCAACCGGGACAGGGGAGTCACGAGCAGTACTTC.